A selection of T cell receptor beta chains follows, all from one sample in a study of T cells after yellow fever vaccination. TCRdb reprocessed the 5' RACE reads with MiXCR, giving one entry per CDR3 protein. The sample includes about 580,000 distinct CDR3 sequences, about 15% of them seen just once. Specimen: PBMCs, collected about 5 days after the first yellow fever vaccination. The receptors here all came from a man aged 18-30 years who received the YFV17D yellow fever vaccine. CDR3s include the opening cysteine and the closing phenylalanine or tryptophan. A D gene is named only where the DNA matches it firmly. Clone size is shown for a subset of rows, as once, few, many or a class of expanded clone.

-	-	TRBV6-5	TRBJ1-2	TGTGCCAGCAGTTACTATGCCAATGAGAACGGGGGCTACACCTTC	CASSYYANENGGYTF
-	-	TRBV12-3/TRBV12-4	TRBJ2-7	TGTGCCAGCAGTTTATCGGAGGGGATCTACGAGCAGTACTTC	CASSLSEGIYEQYF
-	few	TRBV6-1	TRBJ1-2	TGTGCCAGCAAGGGAGACAGGAGCTATGGCTACACCTTC	CASKGDRSYGYTF
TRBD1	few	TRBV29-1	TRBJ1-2	TGCAGCGTAGGACAGGGGCCTGGCTACACCTTC	CSVGQGPGYTF
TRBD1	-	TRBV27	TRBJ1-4	TGTGCCAGCAAACCAAGGATGGGGGGGACAGGAAACGAAAAACTGTTTTTT	CASKPRMGGTGNEKLFF
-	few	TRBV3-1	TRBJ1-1	TGTGCCAGCAGCCAAGTAGGCTGGAGGGTAAAGAACACTGAAGCTTTCTTT	CASSQVGWRVKNTEAFF
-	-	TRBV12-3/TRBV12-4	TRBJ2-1	TGTGCCAGCAGTTACGAGGACAGACCCTGGGAGGGGCAGTTCTTC	CASSYEDRPWEGQFF
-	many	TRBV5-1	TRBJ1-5	TGTGCCAGCAGTTTGGGTAGCAATCAGCCCCAGCATTTT	CASSLGSNQPQHF
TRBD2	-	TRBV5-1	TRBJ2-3	TGCGCCAGCAGCTTGGTTTCTAGCGGGGCTGGAGATACGCAGTATTTT	CASSLVSSGAGDTQYF
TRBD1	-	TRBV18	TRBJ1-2	TGTGCCAGCTCACCAAATGGGGCGAGACAGGGAGACTATGGCTACACCTTC	CASSPNGARQGDYGYTF
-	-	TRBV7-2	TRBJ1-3	TGTGCCAGCAGCCCAGGCGTAGGCTCTGGAAACACCATATATTTT	CASSPGVGSGNTIYF
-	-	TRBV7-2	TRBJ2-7	TGTGCCAGCAGCTTCCCTTTCTACGAGCAGTACTTC	CASSFPFYEQYF
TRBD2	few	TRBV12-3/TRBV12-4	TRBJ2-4	TGTGCCAGCGCCCCGGGGGGATCCAAAAACATTCAGTACTTC	CASAPGGSKNIQYF
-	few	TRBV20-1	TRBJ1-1	TGCAGTGCTAGATTATTGAACACTGAAGCTTTCTTT	CSARLLNTEAFF
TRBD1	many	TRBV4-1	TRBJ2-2	TGCGCCAGCAGCCAATCCCGTGGGACAGTTAACACCGGGGAGCTGTTTTTT	CASSQSRGTVNTGELFF
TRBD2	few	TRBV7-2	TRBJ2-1	TGTGCCAGCAGCTTAGCTTGGGGACTACAACTCAATGAGCAGTTCTTC	CASSLAWGLQLNEQFF
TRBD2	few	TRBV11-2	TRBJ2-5	TGTGCCAGCAGCTCTACCAGACTAGCGGGGGGGATGGGGGAGACCCAGTACTTC	CASSSTRLAGGMGETQYF
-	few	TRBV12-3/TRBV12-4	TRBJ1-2	TGTGCCAGCAGTCGCCAGCGGAGTGGCTACACCTTC	CASSRQRSGYTF
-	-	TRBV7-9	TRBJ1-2	TGTGCCAGCTCCCTGGCGGGGGGAGCTGCGAGGCGCTACACCTTC	CASSLAGGAARRYTF
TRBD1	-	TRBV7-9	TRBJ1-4	TGTGCCAGCAGCTTTCAGGGGGCGAGAGATGAAAAACTGTTTTTT	CASSFQGARDEKLFF
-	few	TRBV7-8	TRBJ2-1	TGTGCCAGCAGCCAAGGAGGGGATCTAAATGAGCAGTTCTTC	CASSQGGDLNEQFF
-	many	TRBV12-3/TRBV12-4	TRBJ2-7	TGTGCCAGCAGTTCCCGGGGGGGACAGTTTTGGAGGGAGCAGTACTTC	CASSSRGGQFWREQYF
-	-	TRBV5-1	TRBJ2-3	TGCGCCAGCATGAGGGCCGGGGGAGGAACAGATACGCAGTATTTT	CASMRAGGGTDTQYF
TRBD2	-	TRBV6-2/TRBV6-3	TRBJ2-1	TGTGCAACACTGTTCCAGCGGGGGGGCCGGGAGCAGTTCTTC	CATLFQRGGREQFF
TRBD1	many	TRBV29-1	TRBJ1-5	TGCAGCGTGGTATGGGACAGGGAAAATCAGCCCCAGCATTTT	CSVVWDRENQPQHF
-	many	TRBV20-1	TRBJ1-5	TGCAGTGCTAGAAGTGGGAGTCAGCCCCAGCATTTT	CSARSGSQPQHF
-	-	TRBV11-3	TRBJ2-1	TGTGCCAGCAGCGGGACGGGCCTGAGCTCCTACAATGAGCAGTTCTTC	CASSGTGLSSYNEQFF
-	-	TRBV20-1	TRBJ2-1	TGCAGTGCTAGAGTAATAGGGAGACACCAAGAGCAGTTCTTC	CSARVIGRHQEQFF
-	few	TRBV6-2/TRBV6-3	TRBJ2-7	TGTGCCAGCAGTTACACGTCCTACGAGCAGTACTTC	CASSYTSYEQYF
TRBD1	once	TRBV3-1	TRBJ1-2	TGTGCCAGCAGCCTAGAGGGGACAGCGTCCACCTTC	CASSLEGTASTF
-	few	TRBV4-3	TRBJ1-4	TGCGCCAGCAGCCAACGGAACAGGGTTGGTAATGAAAAACTGTTTTTT	CASSQRNRVGNEKLFF
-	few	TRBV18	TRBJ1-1	TGTGCCAGCTCTTTCCAGGCTCGGGCTGAAGCTTTCTTT	CASSFQARAEAFF
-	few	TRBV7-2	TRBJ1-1	TGTGCCAGCAGCTTAGCCCTTTGGGGGAACACTGAAGCTTTCTTT	CASSLALWGNTEAFF
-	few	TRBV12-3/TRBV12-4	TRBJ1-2	TGTGCCAGCAGTAACCGGTACGGCTACACCTTC	CASSNRYGYTF
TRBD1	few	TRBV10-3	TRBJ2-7	TGTGCCCTAGGGACAGGGGAGTCCTACGAGCAGTACTTC	CALGTGESYEQYF
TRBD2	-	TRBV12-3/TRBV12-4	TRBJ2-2	TGTGCCAGCACCAGAAGGCGGGGGGCTCACGCAGCGAACACCGGGGAGCTGTTTTTT	CASTRRRGAHAANTGELFF
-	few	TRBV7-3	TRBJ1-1	TGTGCCAGCACCGAGACCGGACGGGTCTCTGAAGCTTTCTTT	CASTETGRVSEAFF
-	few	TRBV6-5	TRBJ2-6	TGTGCCAGCAGTTATGACATGTCGGTCCTGACTTTC	CASSYDMSVLTF
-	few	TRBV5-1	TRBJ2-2	TGCGCCAGCGCCCCCCACCCCACCGAGACCGGGGAGCTGTTTTTT	CASAPHPTETGELFF
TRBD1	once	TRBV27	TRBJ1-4	TGTGCCAGCAGACCGAGGACAGGGATGAATGAAAAACTGTTTTTT	CASRPRTGMNEKLFF
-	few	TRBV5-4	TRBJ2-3	TGTGCCAGCAGCTTGTTTATGGGGGAGGATACGCAGTATTTT	CASSLFMGEDTQYF
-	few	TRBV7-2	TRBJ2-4	TGTGCCAGCAGCTCCGGACGGGGCGGTTTTGGCATTCAGTACTTC	CASSSGRGGFGIQYF
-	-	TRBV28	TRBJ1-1	TGTGCCAGCAGCCCGCCGTCGAGGACCACTGAAGCTTTCTTT	CASSPPSRTTEAFF
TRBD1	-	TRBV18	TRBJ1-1	TGTGCCAGCTCACCGCAACAGGGGGCGAACACTGAAGCTTTCTTT	CASSPQQGANTEAFF
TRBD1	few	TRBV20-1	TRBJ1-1	TGCAGTGCACCGGGACAGGGGGCGCGCACTGAAGCTTTCTTT	CSAPGQGARTEAFF
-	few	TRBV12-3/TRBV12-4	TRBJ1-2	TGTGCCAGCAGTCTGGTGACGACGGACCCTAAGGGCTACACCTTC	CASSLVTTDPKGYTF
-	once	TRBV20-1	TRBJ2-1	TGCAGTGGAACAAGACTAGTCGCAGGAAATGAGCAGTTCTTC	CSGTRLVAGNEQFF
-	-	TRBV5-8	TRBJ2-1	TGTGCCAGCAGCCGACCGGGACTCCTCAATGAGCAGTTCTTC	CASSRPGLLNEQFF
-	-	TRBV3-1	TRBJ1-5	TGTGCCAGCAGCCCCGGGACGAGGGTGGGGCAGCCCCAGCATTTT	CASSPGTRVGQPQHF
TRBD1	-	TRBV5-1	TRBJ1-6	TGCGCCAGCAGCTACGGACAGGGAGAAGCAAATTCACCCCTCCACTTT	CASSYGQGEANSPLHF
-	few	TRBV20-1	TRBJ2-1	TGCAGTGCTAGAGATTACACTAAGGGGGACCATGAGCAGTTCTTC	CSARDYTKGDHEQFF
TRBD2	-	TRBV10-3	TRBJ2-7	TGTGCCGCACGGGAGGGGGGCACCTACGAGCAGTACTTC	CAAREGGTYEQYF
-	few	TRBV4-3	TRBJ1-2	TGCGCCAGCAGCCAGCCTCCGGGAGAGAGTGGCTATGGCTACACCTTC	CASSQPPGESGYGYTF
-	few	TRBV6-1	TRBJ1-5	TGTGCCAGCAGGGCACCGGGGGGAGGGGATCAGCCCCAGCATTTT	CASRAPGGGDQPQHF
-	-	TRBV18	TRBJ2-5	TGTGCCAGCTCAACGCAAGAGGAGACCCAGTACTTC	CASSTQEETQYF
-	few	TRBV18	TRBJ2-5	TGTGCCAGCTCATCGATCTCAGGGGTCCAAGAGACCCAGTACTTC	CASSSISGVQETQYF
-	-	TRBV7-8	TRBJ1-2	TGTGCCAGCAGCTTGCTCGGACCGGCCCTTCGGGGCTACACCTTC	CASSLLGPALRGYTF
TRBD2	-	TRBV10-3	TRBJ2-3	TGTGCCACCGACTATGCGGTAGCGGGGGACGCAGATACGCAGTATTTT	CATDYAVAGDADTQYF
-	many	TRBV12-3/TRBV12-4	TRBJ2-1	TGTGCCAGCAGTCTCTCCCCCGCAAATGAGCAGTTCTTC	CASSLSPANEQFF
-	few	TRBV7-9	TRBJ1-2	TGTGCCAGCAGCTCCTATGGCTACACCTTC	CASSSYGYTF